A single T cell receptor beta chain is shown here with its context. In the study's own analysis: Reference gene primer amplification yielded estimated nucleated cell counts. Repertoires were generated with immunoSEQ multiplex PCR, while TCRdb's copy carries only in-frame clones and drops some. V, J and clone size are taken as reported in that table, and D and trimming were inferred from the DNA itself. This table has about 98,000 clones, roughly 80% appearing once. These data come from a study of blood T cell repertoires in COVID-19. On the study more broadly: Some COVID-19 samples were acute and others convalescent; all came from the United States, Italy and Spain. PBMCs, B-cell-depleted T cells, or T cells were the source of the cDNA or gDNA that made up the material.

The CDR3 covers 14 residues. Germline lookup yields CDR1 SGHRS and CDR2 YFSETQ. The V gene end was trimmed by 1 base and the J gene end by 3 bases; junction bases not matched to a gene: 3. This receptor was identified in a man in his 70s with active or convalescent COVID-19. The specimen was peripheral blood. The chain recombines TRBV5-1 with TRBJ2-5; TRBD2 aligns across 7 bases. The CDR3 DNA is TGCGCCAGCAGCTTGCCTCGGGGGGAAGAGACCCAGTACTTC. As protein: CASSLPRGEETQYF.